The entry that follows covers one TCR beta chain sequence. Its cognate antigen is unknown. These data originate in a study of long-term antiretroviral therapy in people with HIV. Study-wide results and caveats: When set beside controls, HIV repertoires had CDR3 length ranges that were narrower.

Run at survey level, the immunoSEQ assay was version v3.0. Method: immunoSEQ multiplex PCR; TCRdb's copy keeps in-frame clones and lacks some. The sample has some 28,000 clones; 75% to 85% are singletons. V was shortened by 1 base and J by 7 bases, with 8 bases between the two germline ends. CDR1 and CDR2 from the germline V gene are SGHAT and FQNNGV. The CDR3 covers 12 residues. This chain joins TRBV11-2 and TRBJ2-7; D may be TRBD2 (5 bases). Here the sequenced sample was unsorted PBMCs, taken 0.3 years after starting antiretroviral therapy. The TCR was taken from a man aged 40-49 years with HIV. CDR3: CASSLGPGEQYF. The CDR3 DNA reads TGTGCCAGCAGCTTAGGACCGGGAGAGCAGTACTTC.